Given below is one T cell receptor (beta chain) in context. This sample was taken from a study of T cells in localized non-small cell lung cancer. TCRdb's copy holds only in-frame clones and misses some; the assay was immunoSEQ multiplex PCR. The sample has 50,000 to 75,000 clones, about 90% seen once. This CDR3 comprises 13 residues. Germline V gene sequence: CDR1 SGHVS, CDR2 FQNEAQ. The V gene lost 0 bases and the J gene lost 6 bases, with 8 bases spanning the gap. The receptor was derived from a man between 35 and 75 years old with stage I squamous cell lung carcinoma. The starting material was peripheral blood, obtained before any cancer treatment. The chain has TRBV7-8 and TRBJ1-1, with D perhaps TRBD1 (6 bases). DNA of the CDR3: TGTGCCAGCAGCTTAGCAGGGGGTTCTGAAGCTTTCTTT. Translated, it gives CASSLAGGSEAFF.